Listed below are T cell receptor beta chains from one sample, sequenced in a study of a mutant IDH1 vaccine in newly diagnosed glioma. No antigens are known for them. Clones were sequenced by immunoSEQ multiplex PCR, and TCRdb holds only the in-frame ones, with some missing. The sample yields tens of thousands of clones, approximately 79% seen once. The sequences come from PBMCs, collected from a glioma patient whose treatment included an IDH1 peptide vaccine. The receptor set was obtained from a woman aged 18 to 35 with glioma. Some clones in this sample may be carry-over from other donors' samples. CDR3s include the opening cysteine and the closing phenylalanine or tryptophan. A D gene is named only where the DNA matches it firmly. Not every row has a clone size; where given, it reads once, few, many or a size class.

j_call d_call v_call clone_size cdr3_aa cdr3_nt
TRBJ1-3 NA TRBV2 NA CASSETRAPLRRSGNTIYF TGTGCCAGCAGTGAAACCAGGGCCCCCCTGAGGAGATCTGGAAACACCATATATTTT
TRBJ2-2 NA TRBV7-6 few CASAPTLTGELFF TGTGCCAGCGCCCCTACTCTCACCGGGGAGCTGTTTTTT
TRBJ2-7 NA TRBV5-1 NA CASTGPLYEQYF TGCGCCAGCACGGGCCCCCTCTACGAGCAGTACTTC
TRBJ1-2 TRBD1 TRBV11-2 NA CASSPDRNYGYTF TGTGCCAGCAGTCCGGACAGGAACTATGGCTACACCTTC
TRBJ2-7 NA TRBV5-4 NA CASSSIGGYEQYF TGTGCCAGCAGCTCGATCGGGGGCTACGAGCAGTACTTC
TRBJ1-1 NA TRBV5-6 NA CASSLEVNTEAFF TGTGCCAGCAGCTTGGAAGTGAACACTGAAGCTTTCTTT
TRBJ1-3 NA TRBV6-6 once CASSNSLSGNTIYF TGTGCCAGCAGTAACAGTCTCTCTGGAAACACCATATATTTT
TRBJ1-5 TRBD1 TRBV6-6 NA CASSETGSNQPQHF TGTGCCAGCAGTGAGACAGGGAGCAATCAGCCCCAGCATTTT
TRBJ2-5 NA TRBV5-1 NA CASSLEGETQYF TGCGCCAGCAGCTTGGAAGGGGAGACCCAGTACTTC
TRBJ2-3 TRBD2 TRBV25-1 NA CASSGLAGADTQYF TGTGCCAGCAGTGGACTAGCGGGGGCAGATACGCAGTATTTT
TRBJ1-4 NA TRBV4-1 NA CASTLEDSWEEKLFF TGCGCCAGCACCCTCGAGGATTCTTGGGAGGAAAAACTGTTTTTT
TRBJ1-4 NA TRBV5-6 few CASSDMGADLGREKLFF TGTGCCAGCAGCGATATGGGAGCAGACCTTGGTAGGGAAAAACTGTTTTTT
TRBJ2-2 NA TRBV5-6 NA CASSLPSWSNTGELFF TGTGCCAGCAGCTTACCCAGCTGGTCAAACACCGGGGAGCTGTTTTTT
TRBJ2-1 NA TRBV30 NA CAWSVFKRAFGEQFF TGTGCCTGGAGTGTATTTAAGCGGGCCTTCGGTGAGCAGTTCTTC
TRBJ2-5 TRBD2 TRBV11-1 once CASSPQRGGSGETQYF TGTGCCAGCAGTCCCCAGCGGGGGGGTTCCGGAGAGACCCAGTACTTC
TRBJ2-3 TRBD2 TRBV6-4 few CASSDSTSGGNTQYF TGTGCCAGCAGTGACTCGACTAGCGGGGGGAATACGCAGTATTTT
TRBJ2-2 TRBD2 TRBV5-4 medium-sized CASSLKTSGGDGELFF TGTGCCAGCAGCTTGAAAACTAGCGGGGGGGACGGGGAGCTGTTTTTT
TRBJ1-2 NA TRBV4-1 NA CASSQGRGYGYTF TGCGCCAGCAGCCAAGGCCGGGGATATGGCTACACCTTC
TRBJ2-7 NA TRBV9 NA CASSVGGGSNEQYF TGTGCCAGCAGCGTAGGTGGAGGTTCCAACGAGCAGTACTTC
TRBJ1-5 NA TRBV29-1 NA CSVGQGSARDQPQHF TGCAGCGTTGGGCAGGGATCGGCTAGAGATCAGCCCCAGCATTTT
TRBJ1-2 NA TRBV4-3 NA CASSQEGRGGDGYTF TGCGCCAGCAGCCAAGAAGGCAGGGGTGGAGACGGCTACACCTTC
TRBJ2-1 TRBD2 TRBV30 NA CAWSTPGGGRADEQFF TGTGCCTGGAGTACCCCGGGGGGCGGGAGGGCCGATGAGCAGTTCTTC
TRBJ1-1 NA TRBV7-9 few CASSLVGSKTEAFF TGTGCCAGCAGCTTAGTGGGGAGTAAGACTGAAGCTTTCTTT
TRBJ2-3 TRBD1 TRBV19 once CASSPRGGWTDTQYF TGTGCCAGTAGTCCCAGAGGGGGCTGGACAGATACGCAGTATTTT
TRBJ1-5 NA TRBV12-5 once CASGLVLGQGLGQPQHF TGTGCTAGTGGTTTGGTACTGGGCCAGGGGCTGGGTCAGCCCCAGCATTTT
TRBJ1-4 TRBD1 TRBV18 NA CASSRQGAKEKLFF TGTGCCAGCTCCCGACAGGGGGCTAAGGAAAAACTGTTTTTT
TRBJ1-2 NA TRBV9 NA CASSATEGYGYTF TGTGCCAGCAGCGCGACAGAAGGCTATGGCTACACCTTC
TRBJ2-5 NA TRBV5-1 NA CASSLLRTPKGETQYF TGCGCCAGCAGCCTCCTGCGGACTCCAAAAGGAGAGACCCAGTACTTC
TRBJ1-2 NA TRBV6-4 NA CASRRQPNVGGYTF TGTGCCAGCAGACGACAGCCAAACGTAGGTGGCTACACCTTC